The 10 T cell receptor beta chains below come from one sample, sequenced in a study of T cell responses to AZD1222 COVID-19 vaccine. Only in-frame clones appear in the TCRdb table, and some are missing; sequencing was by immunoSEQ multiplex PCR. There are approximately 82,000 clones in the sample; 90% to 95% occur only once, and roughly 5.6% lies in the top ten. The starting material was peripheral blood, obtained on day 0 of AZD1222 vaccination. Receptor source: an adult in good health.

This clone was observed a few times. This chain joins TRBV2 and TRBJ1-5; D ambiguous. The CDR3 is 12 residues long. Germline CDR1 is SNHLY and CDR2 is FYNNEI. The V and J ends lost 6 bases and 7 bases respectively, with 10 bases between them. The CDR3 bases are TGTGCCAGCAGCACTCGTACCCAGCCCCAGCATTTT. Its protein is CASSTRTQPQHF.

The chain links TRBV2 to TRBJ1-6; TRBD1 is a possible D gene (5 bases). CDR1 is SNHLY, CDR2 FYNNEI, per germline. The length of the CDR3 is 15 residues. The germline V and J ends were trimmed by 6 bases and 7 bases, with 16 bases remaining between them. The CDR3, as DNA: TGTGCCAGCAGCGGGCAGGGAGGTTCCAATTCACCCCTCCACTTT. This encodes CASSGQGGSNSPLHF.

The rearrangement joins TRBV18 to TRBJ1-2; TRBD1 might be the D (6 bases). In germline, CDR1 is KGHSH, CDR2 LQKENI. The CDR3 sequence is 14 residues long. V was trimmed by 5 bases and J by 4 bases, leaving 14 bases between them. The CDR3 region is CASSLTGTTYGYTF. The DNA of the CDR3 is TGTGCCAGCTCATTAACCGGGACAACCTATGGCTACACCTTC.

The chain is built from TRBV6-5 and TRBJ1-2; D may be TRBD1 (6 bases). Trimming cost V 0 bases and J 3 bases, with 11 bases left between them. Looked up from germline, CDR1 is MNHEY and CDR2 is SVGAGI. CDR3 size: 15 residues. The CDR3 here is CASSYSNRDHYGYTF. DNA of the CDR3: TGTGCCAGCAGTTACTCGAACAGGGACCACTATGGCTACACCTTC.

The chain uses TRBV2 and TRBJ1-5, with TRBD1 identical over 11 bases. This CDR3 comprises 18 residues. The J segment lost 0 bases and the V segment lost 5 bases, leaving 9 bases of the junction unmatched. CDR1 is SNHLY and CDR2 is FYNNEI in the germline V gene. The CDR3, as DNA: TGTGCCAGCAGTTTTTCTCGGGACAGGGGGAATAGCAATCAGCCCCAGCATTTT. This translates into CASSFSRDRGNSNQPQHF.

J is TRBJ1-2 and V is TRBV7-3; TRBD1 might be the D (6 bases). The CDR3 covers 15 residues. With 2 bases removed from V and 1 base from J, the gap between germline ends came to 11 bases. Looked up from germline, CDR1 is SGHTA and CDR2 is FQGTGA. CDR3 coding DNA: TGTGCCAGCAGCTTATCTTGGGGGCTTAACTATGGCTACACCTTC. Translated: CASSLSWGLNYGYTF. Variable domain in full (rest from reference TRBV7-3 and TRBJ1-2): GAGVSQTPSNKVTEKGKYVELRCDPISGHTALYWYRQSLGQGPEFLIYFQGTGAADDSGLPNDRFFAVRPEGSVSTLKIQRTERGDSAVYLCASSLSWGLNYGYTFGSGTRLTVV.

This clone has just a few counts. The chain is built from TRBV2 and TRBJ1-6; D remains ambiguous. The CDR3 is 12 residues long. V shed 3 bases and J shed 10 bases, with 7 bases lying between them. Germline lookup yields CDR1 SNHLY and CDR2 FYNNEI. CDR3 bases: TGTGCCAGCAGTGACGTGCGGTCACCCCTCCACTTT. It specifies CASSDVRSPLHF. The full variable domain, rest sourced from reference TRBV2 and TRBJ1-6, is EPEVTQTPSHQVTQMGQEVILRCVPISNHLYFYWYRQILGQKVEFLVSFYNNEISEKSEIFDDQFSVERPDGSNFTLKIRSTKLEDSAMYFCASSDVRSPLHFGNGTRLTVT.

The V gene is TRBV9, the J gene TRBJ2-6; D might be TRBD1 (6 bases). Trimming took off 3 bases at V and 3 bases at J, with 13 bases between the two ends. Germline V gene sequence: CDR1 SGDLS, CDR2 YYNGEE. CDR3 size: 16 residues. The CDR3 loop reads CASSERGSSGANVLTF. The CDR3 bases are TGTGCCAGCAGCGAGAGGGGGAGCAGTGGGGCCAACGTCCTGACTTTC.

The chain couples TRBV5-5 to TRBJ1-6; no definite D call. This CDR3 is built from 16 residues. The germline V and J ends were trimmed by 0 bases and 5 bases, with 12 bases remaining between them. Germline V gene data show CDR1 as SGHKS and CDR2 as YYEKEE (reference sequence). The CDR3 DNA sequence: TGTGCCAGCAGCTTGGCCATCGGCAGAAATAATTCACCCCTCCACTTT. This gives the protein CASSLAIGRNNSPLHF.

The chain uses TRBV19 and TRBJ1-4; D possibly corresponds to TRBD1 (5 bases). The CDR3 runs 13 residues. Germline CDR1 is LNHDA and CDR2 is SQIVND (reference sequence). V was clipped by 7 bases and J by 8 bases, with 14 bases between them. The CDR3 DNA reads as TGTGCCAGTAAACGAGGGGTCGACGAAAAACTGTTTTTT. Its protein product is CASKRGVDEKLFF.